One sample yielded the 13 T cell receptor beta chains listed below, sequenced in a study of T cell changes during pregnancy in multiple sclerosis. Assay used: immunoSEQ multiplex PCR; TCRdb lists only in-frame clones, some missing. The sample comprises more than 25,000 clones, roughly 91% of which are singletons, and about 3.9% rests with the top ten. Material: CD8+ T cells from peripheral blood mononuclear cells, obtained in the second trimester of pregnancy. The receptor source for this set is a female donor in good health, enrolled as a control in a pregnancy study.

This chain uses TRBV7-2 with TRBJ1-1; no reliable D call. The CDR3 consists of 14 residues. Trimming took 4 bases from V and 1 from J, leaving 10 bases between them. CDR1 SGHTA and CDR2 FQGNSA come from the germline V gene. As DNA, the CDR3 is TGTGCCAGCAGCTGGCTGACACCGAACACTGAAGCTTTCTTT. This translates into CASSWLTPNTEAFF.

The J gene is TRBJ2-3, the V gene TRBV4-3; 13 bases agree with TRBD2. The CDR3 spans 16 residues. CDR1 is LGHNA, CDR2 YSLEER, per germline. V shed 6 bases, J shed 0 bases, and the junction held 3 bases outside the gene matches. The CDR3 reads CASSWTSGGSTDTQYF. CDR3 nucleotide sequence: TGCGCCAGCAGTTGGACTAGCGGGGGTAGCACAGATACGCAGTATTTT.

This chain connects TRBV13 to TRBJ2-7; 10 bases agree with TRBD2. The V and J ends lost 5 bases and 2 bases, in that order; junction bases with no gene match: 6. Germline V CDR1 and CDR2: PRHDT, FYEKMQ (reference sequence). This CDR3 region has 15 residues. The chain's CDR3 is CASSQGLAQTYEQYF. The CDR3 bases are TGTGCCAGCAGCCAGGGACTAGCGCAGACCTACGAGCAGTACTTC.

This chain connects TRBV30 to TRBJ1-6; 8 bases map to TRBD1. The CDR3 loop spans 19 amino acids. In germline, CDR1 is GTSNPN, CDR2 SVGIG (reference sequence). The V and J ends lost 0 bases and 0 bases, in that order; junction bases with no gene match: 10. CDR3 sequence reads: CAWSVRTGLYISYNSPLHF. The CDR3, as DNA: TGTGCCTGGAGTGTGAGGACAGGGCTCTATATCTCCTATAATTCACCCCTCCACTTT.

This chain joins TRBV7-9 and TRBJ1-2; D may be TRBD1 (5 bases). Germline V gives CDR1 SEHNR, CDR2 FQNEAQ (reference sequence). This CDR3 has 12 residues. Between the trimmed V and J ends, which lost 1 base and 7 bases, there was a span of 7 bases. The CDR3 DNA follows: TGTGCCAGCAGCTTAGGGGACTCTGGCTACACCTTC. This sequence encodes CASSLGDSGYTF.

The chain employs TRBV2 and TRBJ2-7; 8 positions agree with TRBD2. Trimming cost V 4 bases and J 2 bases; bases outside gene matches: 10. Germline values: CDR1 SNHLY, CDR2 FYNNEI. CDR3 size: 16 residues. The CDR3 spells CASSVPKRGPPYEQYF. DNA for the CDR3: TGTGCCAGCAGTGTACCAAAGCGGGGGCCTCCCTACGAGCAGTACTTC.

The chain joins TRBV5-6 to TRBJ2-3; TRBD2 agrees at 9 bases. This CDR3 is built from 15 residues. V was clipped by 4 bases and J by 3 bases; unmatched bases: 6. Germline CDR1 and CDR2: SGHDT and YYEEEE. CDR3 nucleotide sequence: TGTGCCAGCAGCGCCGGGACTAGCTATACAGATACGCAGTATTTT. This sequence encodes CASSAGTSYTDTQYF.

The gene calls are TRBV5-8 and TRBJ1-2, with unresolved D. V shed 4 bases and J shed 8 bases, with 18 bases lying between them. Germline V CDR1 and CDR2: SGHTS, YDEGEE. The CDR3 totals 14 residues. CDR3 nucleotides: TGTGCCAGCAGCCAACGTGAGTTCGTCGGGGGCTACACCTTC. Amino acid sequence: CASSQREFVGGYTF.

The J gene is TRBJ1-1, the V gene TRBV4-1; 8 bases fit TRBD1. CDR1 and CDR2 from the germline V gene are MGHRA and YSYEKL. The CDR3 sequence is 14 residues long. Losses at the gene ends were 3 bases for V and 4 bases for J; bases not matched to a gene: 4. In nucleotides, the CDR3 is TGCGCCAGCAGCCAGGTCGACAGGGGCACTGAAGCTTTCTTT. Its protein product is CASSQVDRGTEAFF.

As regards this clone: The junction departs from germline at one end; a sequencing error may be responsible. Here the CDR3 reads CASSLGAGGETQYF. The CDR3 nucleotides are TGTGCTAGCAGCTTAGGGGCGGGGGGAGAGACCCAGTACTTC. This chain connects TRBV7-7 to TRBJ2-5; 8 bases are a match to TRBD2. The CDR3 has 14 residues. Germline CDR1 SSHAT, CDR2 FNYEAQ (reference sequence).

The chain uses TRBV11-2 and TRBJ2-7; D is perhaps TRBD2 (5 bases). CDR1 is SGHAT, CDR2 FQNNGV, per germline. V lost 5 bases, J lost 5 bases, and 16 bases lay in between. This CDR3 comprises 14 residues. The CDR3 loop reads CASSHPLEEHEQYF. Here the CDR3 DNA reads TGTGCCAGCAGCCATCCACTAGAGGAGCACGAGCAGTACTTC.

The chain recombines TRBV18 with TRBJ2-1; 13 bases match TRBD2. Germline loops: CDR1 KGHSH, CDR2 LQKENI. The ends lost 4 bases at V and 0 bases at J; junction bases unmatched: 0. The CDR3 is 16 residues long. The CDR3 is CASSRTSGGSYNEQFF. The CDR3 bases are TGTGCCAGCTCACGGACTAGCGGGGGCTCCTACAATGAGCAGTTCTTC.

V and J are TRBV30 and TRBJ2-7; TRBD1 might be the D (6 bases). The CDR3 covers 14 residues. Trimming removed 6 bases from V and 1 base from J, with 16 bases in between. Per the germline V gene, CDR1 is GTSNPN and CDR2 is SVGIG (reference sequence). The DNA of the CDR3 is TGTGCCTGTGATTGGACAGCCCCATCCTACGAGCAGTACTTC. It specifies CACDWTAPSYEQYF.